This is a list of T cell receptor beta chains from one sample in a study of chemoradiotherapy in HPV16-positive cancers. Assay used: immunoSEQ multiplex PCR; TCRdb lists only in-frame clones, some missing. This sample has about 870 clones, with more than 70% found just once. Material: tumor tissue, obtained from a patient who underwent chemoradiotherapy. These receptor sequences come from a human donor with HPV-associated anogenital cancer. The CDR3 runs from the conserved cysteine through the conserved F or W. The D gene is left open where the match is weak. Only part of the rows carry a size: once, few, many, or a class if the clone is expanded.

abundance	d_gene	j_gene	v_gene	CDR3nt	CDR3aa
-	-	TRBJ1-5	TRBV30	TGTGCCTGGAGTGCCCCTTCGTCAGCCAGGAATTTTAATAATCAGCCCCAGCATTTT	CAWSAPSSARNFNNQPQHF
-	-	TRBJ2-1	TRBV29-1	TGCAGCGTCCACACCGACCACAGGGGGGGTGAGCAGTTCTTC	CSVHTDHRGGEQFF
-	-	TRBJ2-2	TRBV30	TGTGCCTGTGGGACGGACGCGAACACCGGGGAGCTGTTTTTT	CACGTDANTGELFF
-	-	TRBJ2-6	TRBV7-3	TGTGCCAGGAATTACTCTGGGGCCAACGTCCTGACTTTC	CARNYSGANVLTF
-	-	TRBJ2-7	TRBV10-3	TGTGCCGCTACCGACCCCAACGGCTCCGAGCAGTACTTC	CAATDPNGSEQYF
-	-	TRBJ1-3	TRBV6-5	TGTGCCAGCAGCCCCCAGGGAGGCCTGTACGTCACCATATATTTT	CASSPQGGLYVTIYF
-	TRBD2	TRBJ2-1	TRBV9	TGTGCCAGCAGCGATCGCGGGGGGTACGTGGATGAGCAGTTCTTC	CASSDRGGYVDEQFF
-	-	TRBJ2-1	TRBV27	TGTGCCAGCAAAGGGGGGGTCTCCTACAATGAGCAGTTCTTC	CASKGGVSYNEQFF
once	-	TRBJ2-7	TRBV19	TGTGCCAGTAGTATCAGGTCCCAGGACGAGCAGTACTTC	CASSIRSQDEQYF
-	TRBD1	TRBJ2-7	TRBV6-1	TGTGCCAGCAGTCGACAGGGGGGACTGTACGAGCAGTACTTC	CASSRQGGLYEQYF
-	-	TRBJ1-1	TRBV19	TGTGCCAGTAATCAGGGGACCACTGAAGCTTTCTTT	CASNQGTTEAFF
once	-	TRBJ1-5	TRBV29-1	TGCAGCGTTGATCCCGGGGGGAATCAGCCCCAGCATTTT	CSVDPGGNQPQHF
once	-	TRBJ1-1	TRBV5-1	TGCGCCAGCAGCTTGCTCGGCCAAACTGAAGCTTTCTTT	CASSLLGQTEAFF
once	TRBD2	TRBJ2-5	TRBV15	TGTGCCACCAGTCCGGGACTAACAGAAGAGACCCAGTACTTC	CATSPGLTEETQYF